The T cell receptor (beta chain) under discussion was sequenced for a study of chemoradiotherapy in HPV16-positive cancers. Regarding the study as a whole: Non-HPV-specific T cells did not expand in tumors during treatment, whereas candidate HPV-specific clones and E7-related motifs did.

Some clones are missing from TCRdb's copy, which holds only in-frame ones; the method was immunoSEQ multiplex PCR. The table has some 10,000 clones, 84% seen once. Per the germline V gene, CDR1 is SGHAT and CDR2 is FQDESV (reference sequence). This CDR3 has 15 residues. The V gene end was trimmed by 3 bases and the J gene end by 7 bases; junction bases not matched to a gene: 7. About this clone: Its antigen is currently unknown.

V gene TRBV11-1 combines with J gene TRBJ2-2, with 8 bases matching TRBD2. This receptor was identified in a human donor with HPV-associated anogenital cancer. The sequences come from blood, collected from a patient who underwent chemoradiotherapy. CDR3 nucleotide sequence: TGTGCCAGCAGCTTCTCGGGGGGGGAGTTCGGGGAGCTGTTTTTT. This encodes CASSFSGGEFGELFF.